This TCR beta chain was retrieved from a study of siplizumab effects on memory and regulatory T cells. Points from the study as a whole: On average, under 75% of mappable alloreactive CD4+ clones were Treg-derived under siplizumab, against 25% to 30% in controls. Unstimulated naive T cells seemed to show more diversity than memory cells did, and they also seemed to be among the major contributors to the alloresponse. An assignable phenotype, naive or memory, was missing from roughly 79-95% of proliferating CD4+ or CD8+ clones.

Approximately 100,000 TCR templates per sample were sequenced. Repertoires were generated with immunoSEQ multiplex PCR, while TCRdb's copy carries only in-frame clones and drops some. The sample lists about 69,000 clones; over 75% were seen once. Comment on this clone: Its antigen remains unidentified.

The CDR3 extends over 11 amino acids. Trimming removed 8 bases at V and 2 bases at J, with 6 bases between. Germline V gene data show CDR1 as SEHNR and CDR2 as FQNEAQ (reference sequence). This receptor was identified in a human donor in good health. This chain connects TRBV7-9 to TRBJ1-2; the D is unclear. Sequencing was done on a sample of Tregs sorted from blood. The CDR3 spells CASGVNYGYTF. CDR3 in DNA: TGTGCCAGCGGGGTAAACTATGGCTACACCTTC. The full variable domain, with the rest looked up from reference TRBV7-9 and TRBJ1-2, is DTGVSQNPRHKITKRGQNVTFRCDPISEHNRLYWYRQTLGQGPEFLTYFQNEAQLEKSRLLSDRFSAERPKGSFSTLEIQRTEQGDSAMYLCASGVNYGYTFGSGTRLTVV.